The clone carrying this TCR beta chain showed up many times. Trimming removed 5 bases from V and 4 bases from J, with 12 bases in between. The V gene's germline CDR1 is MNHNS and CDR2 SASEGT. This CDR3 region has 14 residues. These data are taken from a study of Graves' ophthalmopathy and Graves' hyperthyroidism. Amplification of TCR beta CDR3 regions used RNA transcripts. RT-PCR in the first round used HTBI primers; a second-round multiplex PCR followed. Via MiXCR, TCRdb re-called the multiplex PCR reads, giving one row per CDR3 protein. The sample lists roughly 500,000 distinct CDR3 sequences, approximately 15% occurring once.

This sequence joins TRBV6-1 and TRBJ1-5; D is unclear. Material for sequencing was blood. The sequence came from a woman in her 30s with Graves' ophthalmopathy. DNA of the CDR3: TGTGCCAGCAGTCTGAGGGAGGGTAATCAGCCCCAGCATTTT. Translation gives CASSLREGNQPQHF.